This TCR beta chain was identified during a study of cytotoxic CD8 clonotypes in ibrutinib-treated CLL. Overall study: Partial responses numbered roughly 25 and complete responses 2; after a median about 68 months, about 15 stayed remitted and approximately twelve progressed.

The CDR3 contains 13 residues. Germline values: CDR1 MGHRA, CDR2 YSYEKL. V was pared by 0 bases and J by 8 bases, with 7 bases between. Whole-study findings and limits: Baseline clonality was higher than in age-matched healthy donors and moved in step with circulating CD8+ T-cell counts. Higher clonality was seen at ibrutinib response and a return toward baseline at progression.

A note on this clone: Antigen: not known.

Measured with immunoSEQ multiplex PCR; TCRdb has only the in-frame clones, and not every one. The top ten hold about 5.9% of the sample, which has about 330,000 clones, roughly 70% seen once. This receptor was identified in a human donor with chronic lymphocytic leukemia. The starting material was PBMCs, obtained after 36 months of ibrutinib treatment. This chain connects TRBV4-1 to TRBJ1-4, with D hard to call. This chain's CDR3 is CASSQDLTEKLFF. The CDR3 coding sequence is TGCGCCAGCAGCCAAGATCTGACCGAAAAACTGTTTTTT.